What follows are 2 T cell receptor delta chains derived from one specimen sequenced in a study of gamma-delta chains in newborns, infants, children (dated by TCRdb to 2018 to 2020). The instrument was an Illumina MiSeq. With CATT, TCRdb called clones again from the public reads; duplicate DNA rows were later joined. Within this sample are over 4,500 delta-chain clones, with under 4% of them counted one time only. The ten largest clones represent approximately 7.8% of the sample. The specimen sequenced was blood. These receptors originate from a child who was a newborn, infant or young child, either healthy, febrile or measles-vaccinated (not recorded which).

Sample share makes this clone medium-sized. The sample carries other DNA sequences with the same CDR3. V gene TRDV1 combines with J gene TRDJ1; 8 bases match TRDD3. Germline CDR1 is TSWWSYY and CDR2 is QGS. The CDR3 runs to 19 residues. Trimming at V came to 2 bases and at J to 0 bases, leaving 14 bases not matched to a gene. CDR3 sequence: CALGEAGVLGAMYTDKLIF. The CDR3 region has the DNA TGTGCTCTTGGGGAAGCGGGGGTACTGGGGGCTATGTACACCGATAAACTCATCTTT.

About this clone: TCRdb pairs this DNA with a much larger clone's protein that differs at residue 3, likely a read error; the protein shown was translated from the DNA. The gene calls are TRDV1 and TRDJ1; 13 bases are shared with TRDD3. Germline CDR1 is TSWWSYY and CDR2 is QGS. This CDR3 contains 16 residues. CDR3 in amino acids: CAFGPHHWGIRNKLIF. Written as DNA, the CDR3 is TGTGCTTTTGGTCCCCACCACTGGGGGATACGGAATAAACTCATCTTT.